Following are 22 T cell receptor beta chains from one sample sequenced in a study of cytomegalovirus exposure and HLA in healthy donors. The study ran its PCR with 60 Vbeta and 13 Jbeta primers. Sequenced by immunoSEQ multiplex PCR; TCRdb stores in-frame clones only, minus some. Recorded here are 200,000 or so clones; the top ten clones represent roughly 0.7%. The sample taken for sequencing was PBMCs. These receptors were taken from a boy aged 5-17 years in good health and CMV-seronegative.

V usage is TRBV29-1 and J usage is TRBJ2-2; tentatively, D is TRBD1 (6 bases). Deletions cut 4 bases from V and 5 bases from J, with 8 bases between. Per germline, CDR1 SQVTM and CDR2 ANQGSEA. CDR3 size: 12 residues. The CDR3, as DNA: TGCAGCGTTGTCAGGGGAACCGGGGAGCTGTTTTTT. It is translated as CSVVRGTGELFF.

CDR3 amino acids: CASSQRGGYTF. The DNA for the CDR3 is TGCGCCAGCAGCCAAAGGGGTGGCTACACCTTC. The rearrangement joins TRBV4-1 to TRBJ1-2; TRBD1 might be the D (5 bases). Germline CDR1 is MGHRA and CDR2 is YSYEKL. The CDR3 sequence is 11 residues long. V was trimmed by 2 bases and J by 7 bases, leaving 5 bases between them.

The V gene is TRBV2, the J gene TRBJ2-1; the D gene is possibly TRBD2 (6 bases). The germline V gene has CDR1 SNHLY and CDR2 FYNNEI. CDR3 size: 15 residues. V shed 4 bases and J shed 0 bases, with 10 bases lying between them. The CDR3 DNA reads TGTGCCAGCAGTGGAGGACTACGCTCCTACAATGAGCAGTTCTTC. This gives the protein CASSGGLRSYNEQFF.

The chain uses TRBV28 and TRBJ1-1; the D gene is possibly TRBD1 (6 bases). The CDR3 is 14 residues long. V was shortened by 9 bases and J by 2 bases, with 16 bases between the two germline ends. Germline V gene sequence: CDR1 MDHEN, CDR2 SYDVKM. This CDR3 reads CASRGGQVNTEAFF. DNA for the CDR3: TGTGCCAGTCGGGGGGGGCAGGTTAACACTGAAGCTTTCTTT.

This chain links TRBV6-5 with TRBJ2-3; 10 bases map to TRBD2. CDR3 length: 15 residues. The V and J ends lost 7 bases and 2 bases, in that order; junction bases with no gene match: 6. Germline CDR1 and CDR2: MNHEY and SVGAGI. CDR3 nucleotides: TGTGCCAGCACCACAACTAGCGGGGTCACAGATACGCAGTATTTT. It is translated as CASTTTSGVTDTQYF.

This chain joins TRBV9 and TRBJ2-5; a weak D match, TRBD2 (5 bases). Deletions cut 2 bases from V and 4 bases from J, with 9 bases between. Germline CDR1 is SGDLS and CDR2 is YYNGEE. The CDR3 runs 13 residues. The CDR3 reads CASSVGSRETQYF. CDR3 DNA sequence: TGTGCCAGCAGCGTTGGGAGTAGAGAGACCCAGTACTTC.

The chain has TRBV5-1 and TRBJ1-6, with a weak D call TRBD1 (6 bases). In germline, CDR1 is SGHRS, CDR2 YFSETQ. V was shortened by 0 bases and J by 5 bases, with 15 bases between the two germline ends. This CDR3 region has 17 residues. The CDR3, as DNA: TGCGCCAGCAGCTTGGTCGCGGACAGCGGAAATAATTCACCCCTCCACTTT. It is translated as CASSLVADSGNNSPLHF.

V usage is TRBV9 and J usage is TRBJ2-1; TRBD1 might be the D (6 bases). Per germline, CDR1 SGDLS and CDR2 YYNGEE. Trimming pared 4 bases from V and 6 bases from J, leaving 20 bases between. There are 16 residues in the CDR3. CDR3 amino acids: CASSTLQWGPSNEQFF. CDR3 DNA: TGTGCCAGCAGCACATTACAGTGGGGGCCTTCCAATGAGCAGTTCTTC. The full variable domain, completed using reference TRBV9 and TRBJ2-1, is DSGVTQTPKHLITATGQRVTLRCSPRSGDLSVYWYQQSLDQGLQFLIQYYNGEERAKGNILERFSAQQFPDLHSELNLSSLELGDSALYFCASSTLQWGPSNEQFFGPGTRLTVL.

The V call is TRBV11-2, the J call TRBJ2-5; D perhaps matches TRBD1 (6 bases). CDR3 length equals 14 residues. CDR1 is SGHAT and CDR2 is FQNNGV in the germline V gene. Trimming shortened V by 2 bases and J by 1 base, and 8 bases separated the two germline ends. CDR3 nucleotide sequence: TGTGCCAGCAGCTTAATCAGGGGCCAAGAGACCCAGTACTTC. Its translation is CASSLIRGQETQYF.

The CDR3 nucleotides read TGTGCCAGCAGTTACTCGCTAGCGGGGGGGGAGACCCAGTACTTC. It encodes CASSYSLAGGETQYF. The chain has TRBV6-6 and TRBJ2-5, with TRBD2 matching 12 bases. CDR1 and CDR2 (germline): MNHNY, SVGAGI (reference sequence). The J segment lost 5 bases and the V segment lost 0 bases, leaving 1 base of the junction unmatched. This CDR3 contains 15 residues.

V gene TRBV5-1 combines with J gene TRBJ1-1; the D gene is possibly TRBD1 (6 bases). With 0 bases removed from V and 1 base from J, the gap between germline ends came to 10 bases. Germline V gene data show CDR1 as SGHRS and CDR2 as YFSETQ. This CDR3 region has 15 residues. CDR3 DNA sequence: TGCGCCAGCAGCTTGGAGCGGGGGGCGAACACTGAAGCTTTCTTT. The encoded protein is CASSLERGANTEAFF.

On this clone: Other DNA variants within this sample encode the same CDR3. The V gene is TRBV4-2, the J gene TRBJ1-5; the D is unclear. Germline V gene sequence: CDR1 LGHNA, CDR2 YNFKEQ. The CDR3 covers 12 residues. Trimming removed 0 bases from V and 7 bases from J, with 4 bases in between. DNA of the CDR3: TGTGCCAGCAGCCAAGACGGGCAGCCCCAGCATTTT. Translation gives CASSQDGQPQHF.

The chain carries TRBV7-2 and TRBJ2-7; D gene uncertain. V was clipped by 8 bases and J by 4 bases, with 18 bases between them. This CDR3 contains 14 residues. CDR1 SGHTA and CDR2 FQGNSA come from the germline V gene. The CDR3 here is CASGPGLTSYEQYF. CDR3 sequence (DNA): TGTGCCAGCGGTCCAGGTCTTACTTCATACGAGCAGTACTTC. Looking up the rest from reference TRBV7-2 and TRBJ2-7 gives the full variable domain: GAGVSQSPSNKVTEKGKDVELRCDPISGHTALYWYRQSLGQGLEFLIYFQGNSAPDKSGLPSDRFSAERTGGSVSTLTIQRTQQEDSAVYLCASGPGLTSYEQYFGPGTRLTVT.

The chain carries TRBV19 and TRBJ1-1; tentatively, D is TRBD1 (5 bases). Germline CDR1 reads LNHDA; CDR2 reads SQIVND (reference sequence). The V end lost 7 bases, the J end lost 3 bases, and 15 bases lay between the germline ends. This CDR3 region has 14 residues. The CDR3: CASTRVTTDTEAFF. CDR3 in DNA: TGTGCCAGTACCAGGGTGACGACGGACACTGAAGCTTTCTTT. The whole variable domain, filled in from reference TRBV19 and TRBJ1-1, reads DGGITQSPKYLFRKEGQNVTLSCEQNLNHDAMYWYRQDPGQGLRLIYYSQIVNDFQKGDIAEGYSVSREKKESFPLTVTSAQKNPTAFYLCASTRVTTDTEAFFGQGTRLTVV.

This chain joins TRBV6-5 and TRBJ2-5; D is undetermined. The CDR3 is 13 residues long. V was clipped by 0 bases and J by 11 bases, with 13 bases between them. From germline, CDR1 is MNHEY and CDR2 SVGAGI. The CDR3 DNA reads TGTGCCAGCAGTTACTCCATTGGATCGGAGCAGTACTTC. Amino acids: CASSYSIGSEQYF.

V gene TRBV19 combines with J gene TRBJ2-7; a possible D gene is TRBD2 (6 bases). Trimming took 5 bases from V and 0 from J, leaving 11 bases between them. Looked up from germline, CDR1 is LNHDA and CDR2 is SQIVND (reference sequence). This CDR3 is built from 14 residues. CDR3 sequence reads: CASSRGLYSYEQYF. CDR3 sequence (DNA): TGTGCCAGTAGTCGGGGACTGTACTCCTACGAGCAGTACTTC.

The chain employs TRBV4-1 and TRBJ1-5; possibly TRBD1 for D (5 bases). There are 16 residues in the CDR3. Germline V gene lookup returns CDR1 MGHRA and CDR2 YSYEKL. Trimming left V 1 base short and J 4 bases short, with 14 bases between. In nucleotides, the CDR3 is TGCGCCAGCAGCCAAGGACCGGGGCGGGGGAATCAGCCCCAGCATTTT. It encodes CASSQGPGRGNQPQHF.

The V gene is TRBV11-2, the J gene TRBJ1-6; D remains unclear. The CDR3 spans 14 residues. Trimming stripped 0 bases from V and 14 bases from J, with 14 bases between. The germline CDR1 and CDR2 sequences are SGHAT and FQNNGV. The CDR3 reads CASSLDFEAGSLHF. The CDR3 nucleotides are TGTGCCAGCAGCTTAGATTTCGAGGCGGGATCCCTCCACTTT.

The chain couples TRBV7-9 to TRBJ2-3; 9 nucleotides align to TRBD1. The germline V gene has CDR1 SEHNR and CDR2 FQNEAQ (reference sequence). This CDR3 spans 17 amino acids. V lost 3 bases to trimming and J lost 3 bases; unmatched junction nucleotides: 10. This CDR3 is CASSFLPGQGRTDTQYF. CDR3 DNA sequence: TGTGCCAGCAGCTTTCTACCGGGACAGGGTCGAACAGATACGCAGTATTTT.

The chain carries TRBV7-2 and TRBJ1-3; D is unresolved. The CDR3 is 12 residues long. Trimming cost V 5 bases and J 5 bases, with 7 bases left between them. Germline V lookup: CDR1 SGHTA, CDR2 FQGNSA. The CDR3 bases are TGTGCCAGCAGCCGCGACAGAAACACCATATATTTT. Its translation: CASSRDRNTIYF.

The chain recombines TRBV13 with TRBJ2-6, with D possibly being TRBD1 (6 bases). Trimming took off 5 bases at V and 2 bases at J, with 10 bases between the two ends. Germline CDR1 is PRHDT and CDR2 is FYEKMQ (reference sequence). This CDR3 comprises 15 residues. Written as DNA, the CDR3 is TGTGCCAGCAGCGTCACAGGGACTGGGGCCAACGTCCTGACTTTC. Protein: CASSVTGTGANVLTF.

The chain recombines TRBV9 with TRBJ2-7; weak D call: TRBD1 (5 bases). CDR3 size: 13 residues. Between the trimmed V and J ends, which lost 0 bases and 7 bases, there was a span of 11 bases. Germline V gene sequence: CDR1 SGDLS, CDR2 YYNGEE. DNA of the CDR3: TGTGCCAGCAGCGTAGCCCCCCAGGGAGAGCAGTACTTC. As protein: CASSVAPQGEQYF.